This T cell receptor (beta chain) was found in a study of cytomegalovirus exposure and HLA in healthy donors. Study observations and caveats: Sequencing had likely introduced a cluster of highly shared sequence variants as an artifact. Donor immune exposure was known only as CMV serostatus. As a later analysis revealed, the rate of TCR association differed by HLA locus, with DRB1 most and HLA-C fewest.

PCR primers comprised 60 Vbeta and 13 Jbeta primers. The protocol was immunoSEQ multiplex PCR, while the TCRdb copy is restricted to in-frame clones and leaves out a portion. The sample carries roughly 110,000 clones, roughly 80% recorded once. As regards this clone: Its antigen is unidentified.

The V end was cut by 0 bases, the J end by 2 bases, with 10 bases between. The CDR3 spans 15 residues. Germline values: CDR1 KGHSH, CDR2 LQKENI. The V call is TRBV18, the J call TRBJ1-1; TRBD1 is a possible D gene (6 bases). Sequenced input: PBMCs. The source of this sequence is a man in his sixties in good health and CMV-seronegative. The CDR3 DNA reads TGTGCCAGCTCACCACCCCAGGGGTCCAACACTGAAGCTTTCTTT. Its translation is CASSPPQGSNTEAFF.